The clone carrying this T cell receptor beta chain came up once. This specimen belongs to a study of T cell responses to AZD1222 COVID-19 vaccine. CDR3 length: 13 amino acids. Germline V gene lookup returns CDR1 SGHDT and CDR2 YYEEEE. Trimming cost V 1 base and J 6 bases, with 11 bases left between them. The method was immunoSEQ multiplex PCR; TCRdb's version includes in-frame clones alone and lacks a portion of them. The table has over 110,000 clones, approximately 90% seen once; the top ten hold approximately 2.6%. The sample consisted of peripheral blood, taken on day 0 of AZD1222 vaccination. This sequence originates from an adult in good health. The V call is TRBV5-6, the J call TRBJ2-7; tentative D call: TRBD1 (5 bases). The CDR3 DNA is TGTGCCAGCAGCTTGACAGGTTGGTCCGAGCAGTACTTC. Translation: CASSLTGWSEQYF.